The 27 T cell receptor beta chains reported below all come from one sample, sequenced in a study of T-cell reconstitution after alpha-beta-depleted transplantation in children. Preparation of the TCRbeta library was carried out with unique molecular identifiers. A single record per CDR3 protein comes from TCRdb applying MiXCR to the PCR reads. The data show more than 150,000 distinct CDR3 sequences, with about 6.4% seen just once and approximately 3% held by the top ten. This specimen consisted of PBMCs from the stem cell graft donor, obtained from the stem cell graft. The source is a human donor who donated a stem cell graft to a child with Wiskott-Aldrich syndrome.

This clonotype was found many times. The CDR3 region is CASSYPGSRTQYF. CDR3 coding DNA: TGTGCCAGCAGCTACCCGGGTAGTCGGACCCAGTACTTC. The chain recombines TRBV7-8 with TRBJ2-5; D unresolved. Looked up from germline, CDR1 is SGHVS and CDR2 is FQNEAQ. The CDR3 consists of 13 residues. The ends were cut back, 4 bases at V and 7 bases at J, with 13 bases in the middle.

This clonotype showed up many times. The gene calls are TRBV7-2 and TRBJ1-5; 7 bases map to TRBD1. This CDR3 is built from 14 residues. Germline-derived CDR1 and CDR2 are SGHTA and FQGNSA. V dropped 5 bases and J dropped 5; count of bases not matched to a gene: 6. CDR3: CASSTRQGHQPQHF. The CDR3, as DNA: TGTGCCAGCAGCACAAGACAGGGTCATCAGCCCCAGCATTTT.

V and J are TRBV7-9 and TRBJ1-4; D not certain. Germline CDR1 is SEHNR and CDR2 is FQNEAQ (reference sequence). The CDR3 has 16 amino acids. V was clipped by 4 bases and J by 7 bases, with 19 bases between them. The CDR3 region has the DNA TGTGCCAGCAGCTCCCCGGGCTTCGCTGAGGGTGAAAAACTGTTTTTT. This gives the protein CASSSPGFAEGEKLFF. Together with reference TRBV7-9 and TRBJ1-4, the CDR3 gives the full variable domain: DTGVSQNPRHKITKRGQNVTFRCDPISEHNRLYWYRQTLGQGPEFLTYFQNEAQLEKSRLLSDRFSAERPKGSFSTLEIQRTEQGDSAMYLCASSSPGFAEGEKLFFGSGTQLSVL.

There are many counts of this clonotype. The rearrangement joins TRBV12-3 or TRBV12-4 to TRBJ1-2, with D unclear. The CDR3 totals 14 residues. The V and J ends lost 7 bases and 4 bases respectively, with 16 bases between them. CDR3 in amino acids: CASTLGRNFYGYTF. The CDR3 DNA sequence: TGTGCCAGCACTCTAGGGAGGAACTTCTATGGCTACACCTTC.

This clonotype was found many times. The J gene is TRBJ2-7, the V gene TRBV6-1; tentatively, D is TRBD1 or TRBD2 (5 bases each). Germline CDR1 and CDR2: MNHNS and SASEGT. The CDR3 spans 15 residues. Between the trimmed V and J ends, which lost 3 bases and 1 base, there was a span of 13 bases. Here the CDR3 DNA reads TGTGCCAGCAGTGAGGGGGTTAACCTTTCCTACGAGCAGTACTTC. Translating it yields CASSEGVNLSYEQYF.

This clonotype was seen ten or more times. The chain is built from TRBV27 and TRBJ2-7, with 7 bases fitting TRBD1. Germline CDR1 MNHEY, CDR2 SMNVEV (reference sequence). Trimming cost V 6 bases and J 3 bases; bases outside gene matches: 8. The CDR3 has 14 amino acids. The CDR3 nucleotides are TGTGCCAGCAGAGATGTACAGGGGATCTACGAGCAGTACTTC. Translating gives CASRDVQGIYEQYF.

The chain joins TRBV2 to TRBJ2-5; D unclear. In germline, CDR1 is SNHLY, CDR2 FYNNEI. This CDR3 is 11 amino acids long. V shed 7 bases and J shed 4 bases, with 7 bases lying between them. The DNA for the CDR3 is TGTGCCAGCAAAGTGTTAGAGACCCAGTACTTC. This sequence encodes CASKVLETQYF. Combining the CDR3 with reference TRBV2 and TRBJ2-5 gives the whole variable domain EPEVTQTPSHQVTQMGQEVILRCVPISNHLYFYWYRQILGQKVEFLVSFYNNEISEKSEIFDDQFSVERPDGSNFTLKIRSTKLEDSAMYFCASKVLETQYFGPGTRLLVL.

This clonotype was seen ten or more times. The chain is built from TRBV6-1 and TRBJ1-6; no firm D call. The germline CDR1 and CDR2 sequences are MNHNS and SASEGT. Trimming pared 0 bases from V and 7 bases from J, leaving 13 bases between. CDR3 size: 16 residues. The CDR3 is CASSEATVVPNSPLHF. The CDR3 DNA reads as TGTGCCAGCAGTGAAGCGACGGTCGTACCGAATTCACCCCTCCACTTT.

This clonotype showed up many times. This chain's CDR3 is CASSGLRQNNSPLHF. The CDR3 bases are TGTGCCAGCAGCGGACTAAGACAGAACAATTCACCCCTCCACTTT. The J gene is TRBJ1-6, the V gene TRBV9; maybe TRBD1 (5 bases). The V end was cut by 3 bases, the J end by 7 bases, with 14 bases between. Germline-derived CDR1 and CDR2 are SGDLS and YYNGEE. CDR3 size: 15 residues.

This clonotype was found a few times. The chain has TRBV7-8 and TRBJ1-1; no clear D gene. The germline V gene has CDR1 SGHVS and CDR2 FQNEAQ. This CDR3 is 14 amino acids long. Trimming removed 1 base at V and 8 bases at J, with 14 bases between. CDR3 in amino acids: CASSLVGSGLEAFF. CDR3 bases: TGTGCCAGCAGCTTAGTGGGGTCGGGCCTGGAAGCTTTCTTT.

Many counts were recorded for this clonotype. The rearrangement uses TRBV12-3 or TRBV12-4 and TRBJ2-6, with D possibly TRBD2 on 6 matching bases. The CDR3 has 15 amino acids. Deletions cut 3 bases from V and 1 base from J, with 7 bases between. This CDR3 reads CASSLGTSGANVLTF. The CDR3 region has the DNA TGTGCCAGCAGTTTGGGGACTTCTGGGGCCAACGTCCTGACTTTC.

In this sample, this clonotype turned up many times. The CDR3 sequence is CASSLVSGGSTDTQYF. In DNA form, the CDR3 reads TGCGCCAGCAGCTTGGTTAGCGGAGGGAGCACAGATACGCAGTATTTT. The chain joins TRBV5-1 to TRBJ2-3; tentatively, D is TRBD2 (6 bases). Germline V gives CDR1 SGHRS, CDR2 YFSETQ. The CDR3 totals 16 residues. The ends were cut back, 0 bases at V and 0 bases at J, with 11 bases in the middle. The full variable domain, completed using reference TRBV5-1 and TRBJ2-3, is KAGVTQTPRYLIKTRGQQVTLSCSPISGHRSVSWYQQTPGQGLQFLFEYFSETQRNKGNFPGRFSGRQFSNSRSEMNVSTLELGDSALYLCASSLVSGGSTDTQYFGPGTRLTVL.

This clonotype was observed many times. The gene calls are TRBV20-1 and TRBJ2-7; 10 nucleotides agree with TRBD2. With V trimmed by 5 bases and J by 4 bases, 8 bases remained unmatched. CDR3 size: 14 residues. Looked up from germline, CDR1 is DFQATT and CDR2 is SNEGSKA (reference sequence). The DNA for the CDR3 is TGCAGTGCTTTAGGTGTTAGCGGGAGGTACGAGCAGTACTTC. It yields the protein CSALGVSGRYEQYF.

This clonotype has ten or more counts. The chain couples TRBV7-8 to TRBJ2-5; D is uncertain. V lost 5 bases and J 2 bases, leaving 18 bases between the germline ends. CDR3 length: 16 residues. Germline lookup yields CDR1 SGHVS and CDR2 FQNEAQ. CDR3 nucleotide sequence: TGTGCCAGCAGCCTAACCAACCGTCAATCGCAAGAGACCCAGTACTTC. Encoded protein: CASSLTNRQSQETQYF.

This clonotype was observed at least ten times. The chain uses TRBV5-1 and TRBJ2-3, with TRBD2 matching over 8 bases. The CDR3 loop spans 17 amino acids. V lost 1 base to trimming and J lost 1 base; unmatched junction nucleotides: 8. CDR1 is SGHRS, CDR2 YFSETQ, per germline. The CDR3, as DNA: TGCGCCAGCAGCTTGCCTCCGGGTAGCGGGGGCACAGATACGCAGTATTTT. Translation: CASSLPPGSGGTDTQYF. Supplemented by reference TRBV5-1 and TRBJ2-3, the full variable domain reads KAGVTQTPRYLIKTRGQQVTLSCSPISGHRSVSWYQQTPGQGLQFLFEYFSETQRNKGNFPGRFSGRQFSNSRSEMNVSTLELGDSALYLCASSLPPGSGGTDTQYFGPGTRLTVL.

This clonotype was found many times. The CDR3 is CASSLWGGGSNQPQHF. The CDR3 bases are TGTGCCAGCAGTTTATGGGGGGGCGGGAGCAATCAGCCCCAGCATTTT. V usage is TRBV12-3 or TRBV12-4 and J usage is TRBJ1-5, with D tentatively TRBD1 (6 bases). The CDR3 sequence is 16 residues long. The ends were cut back, 2 bases at V and 1 base at J, with 12 bases in the middle.

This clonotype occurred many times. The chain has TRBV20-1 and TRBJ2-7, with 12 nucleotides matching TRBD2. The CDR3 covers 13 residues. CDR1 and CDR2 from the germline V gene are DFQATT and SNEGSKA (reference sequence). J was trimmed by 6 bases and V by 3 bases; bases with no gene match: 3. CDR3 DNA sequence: TGCAGTGCTAGGGGGGGACTAGCGGGCGAGCAGTACTTC. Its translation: CSARGGLAGEQYF.

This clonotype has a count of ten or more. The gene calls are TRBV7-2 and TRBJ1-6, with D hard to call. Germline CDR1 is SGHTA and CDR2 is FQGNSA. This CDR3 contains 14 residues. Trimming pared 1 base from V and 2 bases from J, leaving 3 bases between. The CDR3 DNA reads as TGTGCCAGCAGCTTAGGGACCTATAATTCACCCCTCCACTTT. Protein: CASSLGTYNSPLHF.

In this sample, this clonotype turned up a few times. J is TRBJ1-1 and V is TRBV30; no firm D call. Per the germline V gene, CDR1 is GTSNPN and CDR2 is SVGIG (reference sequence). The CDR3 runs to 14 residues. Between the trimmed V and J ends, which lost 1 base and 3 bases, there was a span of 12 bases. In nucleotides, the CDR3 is TGTGCCTGGAGTGCCGCAGCGTTTTACACTGAAGCTTTCTTT. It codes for CAWSAAAFYTEAFF.

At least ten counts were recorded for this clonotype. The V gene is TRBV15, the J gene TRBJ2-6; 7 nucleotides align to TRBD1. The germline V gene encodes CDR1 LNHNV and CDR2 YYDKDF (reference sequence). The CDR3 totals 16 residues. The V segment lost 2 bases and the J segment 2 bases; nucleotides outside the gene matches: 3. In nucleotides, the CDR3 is TGTGCCACCAGCAGACTTACAGGGGCTGGGGCCAACGTCCTGACTTTC. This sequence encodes CATSRLTGAGANVLTF.

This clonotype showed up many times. This CDR3 is CASSSRAGLAGDEQFF. The CDR3 bases are TGCGCCAGCAGCTCTCGTGCGGGACTAGCGGGAGATGAGCAGTTCTTC. The J gene is TRBJ2-1, the V gene TRBV5-1; 14 nucleotides agree with TRBD2. The germline CDR1 and CDR2 sequences are SGHRS and YFSETQ. V was clipped by 3 bases and J by 8 bases; unmatched bases: 7. This CDR3 contains 16 residues.

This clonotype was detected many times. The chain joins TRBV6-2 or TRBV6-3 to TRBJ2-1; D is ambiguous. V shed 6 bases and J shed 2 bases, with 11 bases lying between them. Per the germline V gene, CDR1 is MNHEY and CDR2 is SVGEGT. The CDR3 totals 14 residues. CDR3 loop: CASSPFGPYNEQFF. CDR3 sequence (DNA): TGTGCCAGCAGCCCCTTCGGACCCTACAATGAGCAGTTCTTC.

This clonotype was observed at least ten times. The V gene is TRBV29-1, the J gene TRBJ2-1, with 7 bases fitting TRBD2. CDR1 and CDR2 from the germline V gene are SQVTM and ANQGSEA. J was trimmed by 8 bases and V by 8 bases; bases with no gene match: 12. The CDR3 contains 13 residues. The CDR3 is CSSWGGSSDEQFF. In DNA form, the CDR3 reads TGCAGCTCGTGGGGCGGGAGTAGCGATGAGCAGTTCTTC.

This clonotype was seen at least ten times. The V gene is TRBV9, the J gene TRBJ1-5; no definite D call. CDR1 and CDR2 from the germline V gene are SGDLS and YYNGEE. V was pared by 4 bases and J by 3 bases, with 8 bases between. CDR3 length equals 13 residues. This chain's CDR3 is CASSPGNNQPQHF. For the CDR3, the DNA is TGTGCCAGCAGCCCCGGCAACAATCAGCCCCAGCATTTT.

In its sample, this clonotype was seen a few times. CDR3 nucleotide sequence: TGTGCCAGCAGCCATAGTCTGCGTGGGGGGGCAACAGATACGCAGTATTTT. Translating gives CASSHSLRGGATDTQYF. The chain has TRBV7-9 and TRBJ2-3; TRBD2 is a possible D gene (7 bases). Trimming cost V 5 bases and J 3 bases, with 21 bases left between them. This CDR3 is built from 17 residues. CDR1 is SEHNR, CDR2 FQNEAQ, per germline (reference sequence).

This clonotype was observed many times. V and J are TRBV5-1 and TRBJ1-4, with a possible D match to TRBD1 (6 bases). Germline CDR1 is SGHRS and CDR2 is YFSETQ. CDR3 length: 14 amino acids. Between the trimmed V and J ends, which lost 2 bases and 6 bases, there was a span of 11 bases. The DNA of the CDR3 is TGCGCCAGCAGCTTTCTAGGGGGTCATGAAAAACTGTTTTTT. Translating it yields CASSFLGGHEKLFF.

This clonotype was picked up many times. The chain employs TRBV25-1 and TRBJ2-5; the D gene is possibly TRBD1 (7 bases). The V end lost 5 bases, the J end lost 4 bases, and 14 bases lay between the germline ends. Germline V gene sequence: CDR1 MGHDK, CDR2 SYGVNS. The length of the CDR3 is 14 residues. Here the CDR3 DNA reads TGTGCCAGCAGTCGGACAGGAGGGGTAGAGACCCAGTACTTC. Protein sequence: CASSRTGGVETQYF.